Listed below are T cell receptor beta chains from one sample, sequenced in a study of blood T cell repertoires in COVID-19. This table comes from immunoSEQ multiplex PCR, and its TCRdb copy is limited to in-frame clones, with some not included. The repertoire consists of roughly 150,000 clones, with nearly 85% occurring once and the leading ten covering 44%. The sample taken for sequencing was peripheral blood. Receptors were obtained from a human donor in a cohort sampled during active COVID-19. The CDR3 runs from the conserved cysteine through the conserved F or W. D genes are given only for firm matches. Size tells how often a clone was seen (once, few, many) or the class of an expanded clone, and some rows leave it out.

J: TRBJ2-5; length: 16; V: TRBV10-3; size: NA; D: TRBD1; DNA: TGTGCCATCAGTGGCCATGAGGCAGGGGGTAAAGAGACCCAGTACTTC; CDR3: CAISGHEAGGKETQYF
J: TRBJ2-2; length: 20; V: TRBV3-1/TRBV3-2; size: NA; D: TRBD2; DNA: TGTGCCAGCAGCCAACCCCGGACTAGCGGGAGCGCGGGGGTCACCGGGGAGCTGTTTTTT; CDR3: CASSQPRTSGSAGVTGELFF
J: TRBJ2-3; length: 15; V: TRBV11-3; size: NA; D: TRBD1; DNA: TGTGCCAGCAGCTTTGAGACAGGGCGTACAGATACGCAGTATTTT; CDR3: CASSFETGRTDTQYF
J: TRBJ1-1; length: 12; V: TRBV3-1/TRBV3-2; size: NA; D: TRBD1; DNA: TGTGCCAGCAGCCGCCGGGACAGTGAAGCTTTCTTT; CDR3: CASSRRDSEAFF
J: TRBJ1-4; length: 17; V: TRBV7-2; size: NA; D: NA; DNA: TGTGCCAGCAGCTATCGGGGGGTAGGGGCAACTAATGAAAAACTGTTTTTT; CDR3: CASSYRGVGATNEKLFF
J: TRBJ1-2; length: 11; V: TRBV28; size: few; D: NA; DNA: TGTGCCAGCAGTGAGAACTATGGCTACACCTTC; CDR3: CASSENYGYTF
J: TRBJ1-2; length: 13; V: TRBV5-6; size: NA; D: NA; DNA: TGTGCCAGCAGCTCGTGGGCCCCCCGGGATGACACCTTC; CDR3: CASSSWAPRDDTF
J: TRBJ1-2; length: 13; V: TRBV7-2; size: NA; D: NA; DNA: TGTGCCAGCAGCTCAGAGTTGAGGGATGGCTACACCTTC; CDR3: CASSSELRDGYTF
J: TRBJ2-1; length: 13; V: TRBV3-1/TRBV3-2; size: NA; D: NA; DNA: TGTGCCAGCAGCCCGACTAGGAGGGCTGAGCAGTTCTTC; CDR3: CASSPTRRAEQFF
J: TRBJ2-7; length: 14; V: TRBV9; size: NA; D: TRBD2; DNA: TGTGCCAGCAGCCTCGGGGAGGGGTCCTACGAGCAGTACTTC; CDR3: CASSLGEGSYEQYF
J: TRBJ1-4; length: 17; V: TRBV11-3; size: NA; D: NA; DNA: TGTGCCAGCAGCCCGCGAGCAGTAGGTCCGGGAGCTGAAAAACTGTTTTTT; CDR3: CASSPRAVGPGAEKLFF
J: TRBJ2-3; length: 16; V: TRBV6-2/TRBV6-3; size: NA; D: NA; DNA: TGTGCCAGCAGTTCAAAGCACAGGGAATACACAGATACGCAGTATTTT; CDR3: CASSSKHREYTDTQYF
J: TRBJ1-2; length: 15; V: TRBV15; size: NA; D: NA; DNA: TGTGCCACCAGCACCAGGACAGCCCTTAACTATGGCTACACCTTC; CDR3: CATSTRTALNYGYTF
J: TRBJ1-1; length: 16; V: TRBV7-8; size: NA; D: TRBD1; DNA: TGTGCCAGCAGCTTAGGGGACAGGGGACCGAACACTGAAGCTTTCTTT; CDR3: CASSLGDRGPNTEAFF
J: TRBJ2-2; length: 13; V: TRBV5-4; size: NA; D: NA; DNA: TGTGCCAGCAGCTTGACGGACACCGGGGAGCTGTTTTTT; CDR3: CASSLTDTGELFF
J: TRBJ2-5; length: 16; V: TRBV9; size: NA; D: TRBD2; DNA: TGTGCCAGCAGCGTAGGGGTGACTAGCGGACAAGAGACCCAGTACTTC; CDR3: CASSVGVTSGQETQYF
J: TRBJ2-2; length: 16; V: TRBV7-2; size: NA; D: NA; DNA: TGTGCCAGCAGCTTAGGAACGGGAGCCGGGGCCGGGGAGCTGTTTTTT; CDR3: CASSLGTGAGAGELFF
J: TRBJ2-7; length: 14; V: TRBV6-5; size: NA; D: TRBD1; DNA: TGTGCCAGCAGTCCTAGACAGGGGAACTACGAGCAGTACTTC; CDR3: CASSPRQGNYEQYF
J: TRBJ2-5; length: 14; V: TRBV29-1; size: NA; D: NA; DNA: TGCAGCGTTGCCCGGGGAGGAGAAGGGGAGACCCAGTACTTC; CDR3: CSVARGGEGETQYF
J: TRBJ2-6; length: 14; V: TRBV28; size: NA; D: NA; DNA: TGTGCCAGTTTACAGGGAACTGGGGCCAACGTCCTGACTTTC; CDR3: CASLQGTGANVLTF
J: TRBJ1-6; length: 18; V: TRBV3-1/TRBV3-2; size: NA; D: NA; DNA: TGTGCCAGCAGCCAAGATTCCCAGGGAGGATCCTATAATTCACCCCTCCACTTT; CDR3: CASSQDSQGGSYNSPLHF
J: TRBJ2-5; length: 16; V: TRBV15; size: NA; D: TRBD2; DNA: TGTGCCACCAGCAGAGGGACTAGCGGGCCCCAAGAGACCCAGTACTTC; CDR3: CATSRGTSGPQETQYF
J: TRBJ2-6; length: 15; V: TRBV18; size: NA; D: TRBD1; DNA: TGTGCCAGCTCACAGGGGGCGGAAGGGGCCAACGTCCTGACTTTC; CDR3: CASSQGAEGANVLTF
J: TRBJ1-1; length: 13; V: TRBV29-1; size: once; D: NA; DNA: TGCAGCGTTGGCGGCAAAATGAACACTGAAGCTTTCTTT; CDR3: CSVGGKMNTEAFF
J: TRBJ1-1; length: 14; V: TRBV3-1/TRBV3-2; size: few; D: TRBD1; DNA: TGTGCCACTCAGGGACAGGGGGTATACACTGAAGCTTTCTTT; CDR3: CATQGQGVYTEAFF